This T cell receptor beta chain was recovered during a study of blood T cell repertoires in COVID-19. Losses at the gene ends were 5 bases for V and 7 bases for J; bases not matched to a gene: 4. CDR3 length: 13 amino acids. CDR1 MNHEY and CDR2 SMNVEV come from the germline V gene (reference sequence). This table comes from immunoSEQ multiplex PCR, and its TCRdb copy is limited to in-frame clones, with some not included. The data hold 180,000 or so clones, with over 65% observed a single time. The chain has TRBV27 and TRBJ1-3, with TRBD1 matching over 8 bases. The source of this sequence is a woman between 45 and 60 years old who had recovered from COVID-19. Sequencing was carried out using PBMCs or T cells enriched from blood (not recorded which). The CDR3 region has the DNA TGTGCCAGCAGTACGGACAGGGCCAACACCATATATTTT. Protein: CASSTDRANTIYF.